Presented here are 6 T cell receptor beta chains from one specimen sequenced in a study of blood T cell repertoires in COVID-19. Sequencing used immunoSEQ multiplex PCR; TCRdb keeps in-frame clones, though not all of them. The repertoire holds 350,000 to 450,000 clones, 75% to 90% seen once, with approximately 1.2% in the top ten. The sequenced sample consisted of PBMCs or T cells enriched from blood (not recorded which). These receptors all stem from a man aged 25 to 40 who had recovered from COVID-19.

This chain connects TRBV6-5 to TRBJ1-1, with TRBD1 identical over 12 bases. Trimming took 6 bases from V and 4 from J; bases not matched to a gene: 6. This CDR3 comprises 15 residues. The germline V gene has CDR1 MNHEY and CDR2 SVGAGI. The CDR3 reads CASRQRGQGATEAFF. DNA for the CDR3: TGTGCCAGCAGACAGAGGGGACAGGGGGCCACTGAAGCTTTCTTT.

The chain carries TRBV10-2 and TRBJ1-5, with 9 bases identical to TRBD1. Trimming removed 3 bases from V and 4 bases from J; junction bases left unmatched: 4. CDR1 is WSHSY and CDR2 is SAAADI in the germline V gene. This CDR3 spans 15 amino acids. CDR3 bases: TGCGCCAGCAGTGACACCGGGACAGGGAATCAGCCCCAGCATTTT. Translated: CASSDTGTGNQPQHF.

The J gene is TRBJ1-3, the V gene TRBV28; 7 bases are a match to TRBD1. CDR1 MDHEN and CDR2 SYDVKM come from the germline V gene. The CDR3 sequence is 15 residues long. V was pared by 5 bases and J by 4 bases, with 8 bases of the junction left unmatched. CDR3 residues: CASSTTGVGGNTIYF. CDR3 sequence (DNA): TGTGCCAGCAGTACTACAGGGGTGGGCGGAAACACCATATATTTT. Using reference TRBV28 and TRBJ1-3 for the parts outside the CDR3, the full variable domain is DVKVTQSSRYLVKRTGEKVFLECVQDMDHENMFWYRQDPGLGLRLIYFSYDVKMKEKGDIPEGYSVSREKKERFSLILESASTNQTSMYLCASSTTGVGGNTIYFGEGSWLTVV.

A few counts support this clone. This chain connects TRBV6-5 to TRBJ1-5; perhaps TRBD1 as D (6 bases). Germline V lookup: CDR1 MNHEY, CDR2 SVGAGI. V lost 8 bases and J lost 2, with 16 bases in between. The CDR3 is 15 amino acids. The CDR3 loop reads CASGETGYGNQPQHF. In nucleotides, the CDR3 is TGTGCCAGCGGGGAAACAGGGTATGGCAATCAGCCCCAGCATTTT.

The chain combines TRBV21-1 with TRBJ2-2; the table gives TRBD2 as D, unverified against the DNA. TRBV21-1 is a pseudogene. The CDR3 is 16 amino acids. The CDR3 is CASSKNSGRATGELFF. The CDR3 DNA sequence: TGTGCCAGCAGCAAGAATAGCGGGAGAGCCACCGGGGAGCTGTTTTTT.

The CDR3 nucleotides read TGTGCCAGTAGTATAGATCTAGACGGCTATCAGCCCCAGCATTTT. Protein: CASSIDLDGYQPQHF. The chain joins TRBV19 to TRBJ1-5; D is unclear. The ends were cut back, 0 bases at V and 5 bases at J, with 11 bases in the middle. There are 15 residues in the CDR3. The germline V gene has CDR1 LNHDA and CDR2 SQIVND (reference sequence).